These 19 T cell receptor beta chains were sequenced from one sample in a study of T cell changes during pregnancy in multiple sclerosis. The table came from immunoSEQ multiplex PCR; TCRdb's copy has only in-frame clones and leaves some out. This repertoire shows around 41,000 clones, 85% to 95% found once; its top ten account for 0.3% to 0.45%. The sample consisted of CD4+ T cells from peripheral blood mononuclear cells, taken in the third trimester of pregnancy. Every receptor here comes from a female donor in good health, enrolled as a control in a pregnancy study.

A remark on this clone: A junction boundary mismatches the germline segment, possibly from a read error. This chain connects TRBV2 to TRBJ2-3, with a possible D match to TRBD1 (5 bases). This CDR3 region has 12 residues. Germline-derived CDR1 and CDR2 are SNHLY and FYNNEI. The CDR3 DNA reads TGTGCCAGCAGTGAAGCAGAAGCTGTAGGGGATTTT. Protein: CASSEAEAVGDF.

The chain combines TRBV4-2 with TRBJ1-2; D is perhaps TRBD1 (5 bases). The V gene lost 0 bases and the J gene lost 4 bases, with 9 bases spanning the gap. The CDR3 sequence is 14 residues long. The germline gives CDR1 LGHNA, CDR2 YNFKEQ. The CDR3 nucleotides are TGTGCCAGCAGCCAAGACAGGGAAACCTATGGCTACACCTTC. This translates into CASSQDRETYGYTF.

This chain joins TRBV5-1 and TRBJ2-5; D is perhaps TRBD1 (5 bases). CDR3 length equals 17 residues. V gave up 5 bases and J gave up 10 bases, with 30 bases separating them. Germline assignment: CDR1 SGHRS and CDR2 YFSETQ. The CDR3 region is CASRTQVGRTVGDHQYF. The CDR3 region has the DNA TGCGCCAGCAGGACACAGGTTGGCCGAACTGTTGGGGATCACCAGTACTTC.

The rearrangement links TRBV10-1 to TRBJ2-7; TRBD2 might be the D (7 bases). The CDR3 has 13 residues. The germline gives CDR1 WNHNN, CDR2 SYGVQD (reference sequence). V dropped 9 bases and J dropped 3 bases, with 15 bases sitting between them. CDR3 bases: TGCGCCAGACCGACGAGGGGGGGCTACGAGCAGTACTTC. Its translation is CARPTRGGYEQYF.

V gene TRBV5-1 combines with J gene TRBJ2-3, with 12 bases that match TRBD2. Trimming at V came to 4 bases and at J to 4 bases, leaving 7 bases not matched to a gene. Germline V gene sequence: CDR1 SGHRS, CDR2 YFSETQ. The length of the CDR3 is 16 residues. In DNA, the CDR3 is TGCGCCAGCAGCGTCGGGACTAGCGGGCCCGCAGATACGCAGTATTTT. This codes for CASSVGTSGPADTQYF.

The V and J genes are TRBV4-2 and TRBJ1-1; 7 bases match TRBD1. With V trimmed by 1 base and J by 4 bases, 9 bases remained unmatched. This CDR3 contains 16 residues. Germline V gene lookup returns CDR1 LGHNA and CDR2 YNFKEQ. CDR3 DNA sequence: TGTGCCAGCAGCCAAGTGGCGGGCAGGGGGATCACTGAAGCTTTCTTT. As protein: CASSQVAGRGITEAFF.

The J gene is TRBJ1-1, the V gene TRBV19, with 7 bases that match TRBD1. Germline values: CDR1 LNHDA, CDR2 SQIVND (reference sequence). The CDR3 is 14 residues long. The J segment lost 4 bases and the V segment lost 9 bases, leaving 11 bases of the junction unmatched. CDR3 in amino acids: CASAPGQGGTEAFF. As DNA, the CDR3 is TGTGCCAGCGCCCCCGGTCAGGGGGGCACTGAAGCTTTCTTT.

The DNA for the CDR3 is TGTGCCAGCAGCCAAGAAGGGGGTTACCAGCCCCAGCATTTT. It yields the protein CASSQEGGYQPQHF. The chain links TRBV4-2 to TRBJ1-5; D is perhaps TRBD1 (6 bases). The CDR3 sequence is 14 residues long. Per the germline V gene, CDR1 is LGHNA and CDR2 is YNFKEQ. V was cut by 0 bases and J by 7 bases, with 10 bases left in between.

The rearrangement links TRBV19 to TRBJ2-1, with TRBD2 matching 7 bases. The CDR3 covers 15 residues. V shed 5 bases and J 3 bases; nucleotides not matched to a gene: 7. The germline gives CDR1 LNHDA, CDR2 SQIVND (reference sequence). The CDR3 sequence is CASSFSKRDYNEQFF. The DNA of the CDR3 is TGTGCCAGTAGTTTCTCTAAGCGGGACTACAATGAGCAGTTCTTC.

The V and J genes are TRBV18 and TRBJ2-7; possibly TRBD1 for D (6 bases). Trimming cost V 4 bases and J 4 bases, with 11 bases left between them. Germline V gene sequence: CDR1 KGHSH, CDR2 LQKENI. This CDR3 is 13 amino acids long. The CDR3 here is CASSQRQDYEQYF. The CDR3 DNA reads TGTGCCAGCTCACAAAGACAGGATTACGAGCAGTACTTC. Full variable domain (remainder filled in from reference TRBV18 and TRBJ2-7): NAGVMQNPRHLVRRRGQEARLRCSPMKGHSHVYWYRQLPEEGLKFMVYLQKENIIDESGMPKERFSAEFPKEGPSILRIQQVVRGDSAAYFCASSQRQDYEQYFGPGTRLTVT.

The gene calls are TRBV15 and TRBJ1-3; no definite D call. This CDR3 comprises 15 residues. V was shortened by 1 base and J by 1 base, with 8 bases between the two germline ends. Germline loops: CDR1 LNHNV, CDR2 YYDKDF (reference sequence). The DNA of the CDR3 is TGTGCCACCAGCAGAGGTCGGGGTTCTGGAAACACCATATATTTT. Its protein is CATSRGRGSGNTIYF. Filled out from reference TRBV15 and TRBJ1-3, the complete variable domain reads DAMVIQNPRYQVTQFGKPVTLSCSQTLNHNVMYWYQQKSSQAPKLLFHYYDKDFNNEADTPDNFQSRRPNTSFCFLDIRSPGLGDTAMYLCATSRGRGSGNTIYFGEGSWLTVV.

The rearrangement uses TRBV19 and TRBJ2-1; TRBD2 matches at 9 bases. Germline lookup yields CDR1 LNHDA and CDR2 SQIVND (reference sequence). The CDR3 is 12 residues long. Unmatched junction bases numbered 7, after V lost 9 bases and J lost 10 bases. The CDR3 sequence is CASGTSTPEQFF. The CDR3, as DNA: TGTGCCAGCGGGACTAGCACCCCGGAGCAGTTCTTC.

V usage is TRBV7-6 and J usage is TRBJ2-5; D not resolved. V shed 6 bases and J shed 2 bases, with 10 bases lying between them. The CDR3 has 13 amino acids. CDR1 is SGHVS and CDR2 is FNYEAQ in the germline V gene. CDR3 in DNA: TGTGCCAGCAGTCTTCGGGTACAAGAGACCCAGTACTTC. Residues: CASSLRVQETQYF.

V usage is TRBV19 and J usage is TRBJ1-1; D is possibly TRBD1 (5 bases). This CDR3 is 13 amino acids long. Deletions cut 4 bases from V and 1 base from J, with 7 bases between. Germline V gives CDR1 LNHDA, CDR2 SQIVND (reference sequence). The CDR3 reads CASSTQGNTEAFF. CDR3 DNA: TGTGCCAGTAGTACCCAGGGGAACACTGAAGCTTTCTTT. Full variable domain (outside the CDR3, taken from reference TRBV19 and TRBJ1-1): DGGITQSPKYLFRKEGQNVTLSCEQNLNHDAMYWYRQDPGQGLRLIYYSQIVNDFQKGDIAEGYSVSREKKESFPLTVTSAQKNPTAFYLCASSTQGNTEAFFGQGTRLTVV.

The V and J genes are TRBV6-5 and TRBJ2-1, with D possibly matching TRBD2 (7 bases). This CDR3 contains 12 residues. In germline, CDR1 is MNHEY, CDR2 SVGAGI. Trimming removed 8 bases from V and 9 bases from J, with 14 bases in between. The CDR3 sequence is CASWRGGGEQFF. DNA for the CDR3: TGTGCCAGCTGGAGAGGGGGGGGTGAGCAGTTCTTC.

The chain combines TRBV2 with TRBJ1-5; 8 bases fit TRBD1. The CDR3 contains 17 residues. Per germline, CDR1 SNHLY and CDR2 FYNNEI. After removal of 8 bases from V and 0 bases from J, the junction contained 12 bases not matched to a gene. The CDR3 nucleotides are TGTGCCAGCGGCCCCGGGACAGGTCCTAATAGCAATCAGCCCCAGCATTTT. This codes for CASGPGTGPNSNQPQHF.

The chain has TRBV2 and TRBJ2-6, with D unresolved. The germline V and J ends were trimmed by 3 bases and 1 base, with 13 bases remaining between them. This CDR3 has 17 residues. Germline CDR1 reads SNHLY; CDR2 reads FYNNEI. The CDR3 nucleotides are TGTGCCAGCAGTGAGAGGTCGTTGATATCTGGGGCCAACGTCCTGACTTTC. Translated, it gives CASSERSLISGANVLTF.

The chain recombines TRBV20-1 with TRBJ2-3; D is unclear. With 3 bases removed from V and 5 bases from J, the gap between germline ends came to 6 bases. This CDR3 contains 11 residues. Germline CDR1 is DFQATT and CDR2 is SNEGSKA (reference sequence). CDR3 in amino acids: CSASVQDTQYF. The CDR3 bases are TGCAGTGCTAGTGTTCAAGATACGCAGTATTTT.

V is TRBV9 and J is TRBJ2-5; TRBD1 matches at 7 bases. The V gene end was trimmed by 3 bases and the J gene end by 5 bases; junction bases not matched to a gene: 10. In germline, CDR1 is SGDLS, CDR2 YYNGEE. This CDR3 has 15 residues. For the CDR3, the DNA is TGTGCCAGCAGCGGAGGGGGCGGCAACTCTGAGACCCAGTACTTC. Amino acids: CASSGGGGNSETQYF.